The 21 T cell receptor beta chains below all came from one sample that was sequenced in a study of T cell responses to AZD1222 COVID-19 vaccine. Here immunoSEQ multiplex PCR was the method, and the copy in TCRdb shows in-frame clones only, minus some. The repertoire holds about 100,000 clones, with around 87% as singletons. The source was peripheral blood, collected 28 days after the second AZD1222 dose. The receptors shown here come from an adult who received the AZD1222 COVID-19 vaccine.

This chain uses TRBV7-9 with TRBJ1-4, with 7 bases lining up with TRBD1. V lost 5 bases and J lost 7; bases outside the gene matches: 7. CDR3 length: 14 amino acids. Germline V CDR1 and CDR2: SEHNR, FQNEAQ (reference sequence). Here the CDR3 DNA reads TGTGCCAGCAGCCTAAGGGGGCCGGGTGAAAAACTGTTTTTT. This codes for CASSLRGPGEKLFF.

This clone was picked up one time. The rearrangement uses TRBV5-1 and TRBJ1-4; TRBD1 aligns across 7 bases. The ends lost 4 bases at V and 8 bases at J; junction bases unmatched: 8. Germline CDR1 reads SGHRS; CDR2 reads YFSETQ. The CDR3 is made up of 14 amino acids. Written as DNA, the CDR3 is TGCGCCAGCAGCCCCACAGGGGACCGAGAAAAACTGTTTTTT. Protein: CASSPTGDREKLFF.

This clone was observed once. This chain links TRBV11-2 with TRBJ2-7; TRBD1 matches 7 bases. Germline V gene data show CDR1 as SGHAT and CDR2 as FQNNGV. The trim removed 10 bases at V and 0 bases at J, leaving 6 bases unmatched. The CDR3 runs 13 residues. The CDR3 DNA follows: TGTGCCACTGGACAGGCGTTCTCCTACGAGCAGTACTTC. It yields the protein CATGQAFSYEQYF.

The rearrangement links TRBV2 to TRBJ1-1; 7 bases map to TRBD1. This CDR3 has 13 amino acids. Trimming at V came to 6 bases and at J to 5 bases, leaving 6 bases not matched to a gene. Per the germline V gene, CDR1 is SNHLY and CDR2 is FYNNEI. The CDR3 DNA reads as TGTGCCAGCAGCCAGACAGGGATTACTGAAGCTTTCTTT. Translated: CASSQTGITEAFF.

The chain links TRBV25-1 to TRBJ2-2, with 9 bases identical to TRBD2. Germline V CDR1 and CDR2: MGHDK, SYGVNS. This CDR3 region has 17 residues. Trimming at V came to 8 bases and at J to 4 bases, leaving 14 bases not matched to a gene. The CDR3 nucleotides are TGTGCCAGCCAGGAACTGGTTAGCGGGGGTAGCACCGGGGAGCTGTTTTTT. Translation: CASQELVSGGSTGELFF.

The V call is TRBV29-1, the J call TRBJ1-1; tentative D call: TRBD1 (6 bases). This CDR3 spans 13 amino acids. CDR1 SQVTM and CDR2 ANQGSEA come from the germline V gene. Trimming left V 6 bases short and J 1 base short, with 12 bases between. CDR3 in DNA: TGCAGCGTACCAGGGGATAGGAACACTGAAGCTTTCTTT. It yields the protein CSVPGDRNTEAFF. Full variable domain (rest looked up from reference TRBV29-1 and TRBJ1-1): SAVISQKPSRDICQRGTSLTIQCQVDSQVTMMFWYRQQPGQSLTLIATANQGSEATYESGFVIDKFPISRPNLTFSTLTVSNMSPEDSSIYLCSVPGDRNTEAFFGQGTRLTVV.

V and J are TRBV27 and TRBJ1-6, with D possibly matching TRBD1 (5 bases). V lost 6 bases and J lost 6, with 12 bases in between. CDR3 size: 14 residues. Germline loops: CDR1 MNHEY, CDR2 SMNVEV (reference sequence). The CDR3 loop reads CASSPGPPNSPLHF. As DNA, the CDR3 is TGTGCCAGCAGCCCGGGACCGCCTAATTCACCCCTCCACTTT.

This chain joins TRBV7-6 and TRBJ2-3; a possible D gene is TRBD1 (5 bases). This CDR3 has 14 residues. Looked up from germline, CDR1 is SGHVS and CDR2 is FNYEAQ. The V end lost 1 base, the J end lost 4 bases, and 9 bases lay between the germline ends. The CDR3 DNA sequence: TGTGCCAGCAGCTTAGGGCAGGGCGCAGATACGCAGTATTTT. This sequence encodes CASSLGQGADTQYF. The full variable domain, with the rest looked up from reference TRBV7-6 and TRBJ2-3, is GAGVSQSPRYKVTKRGQDVALRCDPISGHVSLYWYRQALGQGPEFLTYFNYEAQQDKSGLPNDRFSAERPEGSISTLTIQRTEQRDSAMYRCASSLGQGADTQYFGPGTRLTVL.

Here the CDR3 DNA reads TGTGCCAGCAGCTTACATCAGGGGACTAGCTCACCCCTCCACTTT. This translates into CASSLHQGTSSPLHF. This chain joins TRBV7-8 and TRBJ1-6, with D perhaps matching TRBD1 (6 bases). Germline CDR1 and CDR2: SGHVS and FQNEAQ. V was shortened by 2 bases and J by 10 bases, with 15 bases between the two germline ends. The CDR3 is 15 amino acids.

The chain recombines TRBV10-2 with TRBJ2-3; 13 bases agree with TRBD2. The length of the CDR3 is 15 residues. Germline assignment: CDR1 WSHSY and CDR2 SAAADI. After removal of 11 bases from V and 3 bases from J, the junction contained 8 bases not matched to a gene. CDR3 bases: TGCGCCGGAACCGGGACTAGCGGGAAGACAGATACGCAGTATTTT. Translated: CAGTGTSGKTDTQYF.

The V gene is TRBV4-2, the J gene TRBJ1-2; perhaps TRBD1 as D (5 bases). CDR1 is LGHNA, CDR2 YNFKEQ, per germline. The germline V and J ends were trimmed by 4 bases and 8 bases, with 14 bases remaining between them. The CDR3 consists of 13 residues. CDR3 protein: CASSPARGEGYTF. DNA of the CDR3: TGTGCCAGCAGCCCTGCAAGGGGTGAAGGCTACACCTTC.

The chain has TRBV29-1 and TRBJ2-3, with 8 nucleotides matching TRBD2. This CDR3 spans 15 amino acids. The germline CDR1 and CDR2 sequences are SQVTM and ANQGSEA. V was clipped by 4 bases and J by 4 bases; unmatched bases: 10. The CDR3 nucleotides read TGCAGCGTTGGGGTAAGCGGGAGTGCCTCAGATACGCAGTATTTT. It translates to CSVGVSGSASDTQYF.

The chain uses TRBV11-1 and TRBJ2-4, with TRBD2 identical over 8 bases. CDR3 length: 13 amino acids. Germline trimming cut 5 bases from V and 7 bases from J; bases unmatched to any gene: 4. CDR1 is SGHAT and CDR2 is FQDESV in the germline V gene (reference sequence). CDR3 amino acids: CASSAGGANIQYF. CDR3 coding DNA: TGTGCCAGCAGCGCCGGGGGGGCGAACATTCAGTACTTC.

The J gene is TRBJ1-5, the V gene TRBV27; D not resolved. CDR1 is MNHEY, CDR2 SMNVEV, per germline (reference sequence). This CDR3 is built from 17 residues. V lost 3 bases, J lost 0 bases, and 15 bases lay in between. The CDR3 bases are TGTGCCAGCAGTTTGTTCGCCAGAGAAACTAGCAATCAGCCCCAGCATTTT. Translating gives CASSLFARETSNQPQHF.

This chain uses TRBV30 with TRBJ1-1, with D unclear. The CDR3 totals 11 residues. The germline V gene has CDR1 GTSNPN and CDR2 SVGIG (reference sequence). Trimming shortened V by 5 bases and J by 3 bases, and 7 bases separated the two germline ends. The CDR3 DNA is TGTGCCTGGGTGCGCGACACTGAAGCTTTCTTT. It specifies CAWVRDTEAFF.

This clone was seen just once. J is TRBJ1-6 and V is TRBV5-6; weak D call: TRBD1 (5 bases). Per the germline V gene, CDR1 is SGHDT and CDR2 is YYEEEE. With 3 bases removed from V and 7 bases from J, the gap between germline ends came to 11 bases. CDR3 size: 14 residues. In nucleotides, the CDR3 is TGTGCCAGCAGCTACCGGGACCCCAATTCACCCCTCCACTTT. Protein sequence: CASSYRDPNSPLHF.

The chain combines TRBV10-1 with TRBJ1-2; D possibly corresponds to TRBD1 (5 bases). CDR3 length: 13 residues. The germline V and J ends were trimmed by 9 bases and 6 bases, with 17 bases remaining between them. CDR1 and CDR2 from the germline V gene are WNHNN and SYGVQD (reference sequence). Here the CDR3 DNA reads TGCGCCAGAAAGGGAGGGGAGCCAAATGGCTACACCTTC. Translating gives CARKGGEPNGYTF.

V usage is TRBV25-1 and J usage is TRBJ2-7; 13 bases are a match to TRBD2. V was clipped by 3 bases and J by 4 bases; unmatched bases: 9. The CDR3 has 17 amino acids. Germline V gene data show CDR1 as MGHDK and CDR2 as SYGVNS. CDR3 sequence (DNA): TGTGCCAGCAGTGATCACACTAGCGGGAGGGCCGGGTACGAGCAGTACTTC. Its protein product is CASSDHTSGRAGYEQYF.

The gene calls are TRBV10-2 and TRBJ1-1; D remains unclear. V gave up 0 bases and J gave up 11 bases, with 7 bases separating them. This CDR3 contains 11 residues. Germline V CDR1 and CDR2: WSHSY, SAAADI. CDR3 DNA sequence: TGCGCCAGCAGTGAGTCGAAAATGGCTTTCTTT. Amino acid sequence: CASSESKMAFF.

The chain has TRBV6-2 or TRBV6-3 and TRBJ1-2; tentative D call: TRBD1 (6 bases). CDR1 and CDR2 from the germline V gene are MNHEY and SVGEGT. Trimming pared 5 bases from V and 7 bases from J, leaving 17 bases between. This CDR3 has 14 amino acids. The CDR3 is CASSRTHRAVGYTF. The CDR3 nucleotides read TGTGCCAGCAGTAGGACCCACAGGGCGGTTGGCTACACCTTC.

This chain links TRBV24-1 with TRBJ2-1; 8 bases line up with TRBD1. The germline V gene has CDR1 KGHDR and CDR2 SFDVKD. V was pared by 5 bases and J by 5 bases, with 10 bases of the junction left unmatched. This CDR3 is built from 16 residues. CDR3 in DNA: TGTGCCACCAGTGCCAACACCAGGGGGCGCCACAATGAGCAGTTCTTC. It yields the protein CATSANTRGRHNEQFF.